Listed below are T cell receptor beta chains from one sample, sequenced in a study of OX40 agonist ivuxolimab in advanced cancers. The repertoire was sequenced with immunoSEQ multiplex PCR; TCRdb's copy has only in-frame clones and lacks some. The data hold roughly 67,000 clones, with nearly 90% observed a single time. This specimen was CD4+ or CD8+ T cells sorted from blood, taken in a trial of the OX40 agonist ivuxolimab. The source of these receptors is an adult with an advanced solid tumor such as melanoma, head and neck, liver or kidney cancer. CDR3s include the opening cysteine and the closing phenylalanine or tryptophan. Each record gives: V gene, CDR3 protein.

TRBV5-5,CASSPRQRLSAGEAFF
TRBV15,CATSRVQETQYF
TRBV20-1,CSAYRVDEQYF
TRBV6-6,CASSYRPRTAHNEQFF
TRBV28,CASSFDRYIQYF
TRBV27,CASSIQGAQHQPQHF
TRBV6-5,CASSYGIPRTGELFF
TRBV19,CASSIVRGTLNTEAFF
TRBV6-1,CASKGGGTGANVLTF
TRBV5-1,CASSSTGGTEAFF
TRBV10-1,CASRARTSGRASCEQYF
TRBV6-6,CASTNPRQPQHF
TRBV19,CASGGSPYEQYF
TRBV5-1,CASSLTSGYSYEQYF
TRBV2,CASSDSDTGETQYF
TRBV11-3,CASRPAGPGEQYF
TRBV11-2,CASSPRTENEQFF
TRBV14,CASSQNRGPLYEQYF
TRBV11-2,CASSFRLAGYEQYF
TRBV11-3,CASGRTMNTEAFF
TRBV5-6,CASLRTGGVGTEAFF
TRBV7-9,CASSIALNTEAFF
TRBV27,CASSLGLGEKLFF
TRBV6-5,CATVSQAAGTGELFF
TRBV28,CASSLWDGTYEQYF
TRBV6-1,CASSVSAGVYNEQFF
TRBV5-5,CASSLAVGGNQPQHF
TRBV2,CASSETTSGTETQYF
TRBV6-1,CASSEESGRNIYEQYF
TRBV15,CATSAGRQETQYF
TRBV11-2,CASSVAVNYNEQFF
TRBV5-1,CASSLDAGAGSYNEQFF
TRBV4-3,CASSQGKFETQYF
TRBV6-1,CASSEWGRGQTEAFF
TRBV28,CASSGQLSNQPQHF
TRBV5-4,CASSFGGGSSYNEQFF